This TCR beta chain was documented in a study of CD8 T cells in ankylosing spondylitis. Study-wide points: It was reported that disease-linked clones were significantly enriched in matched ankylosing spondylitis synovial fluid. Certain motif variants had earlier appeared in reactive arthritis synovial fluid and blood. It appeared that ankylosing spondylitis blood was characterized by a TCR beta motif of about eight highly homologous variants.

This CDR3 is built from 15 residues. Per germline, CDR1 MNHEY and CDR2 SMNVEV (reference sequence). V lost 6 bases and J lost 1, with 16 bases in between. Details on this clonotype: As yet, its antigen is unknown.

Preparation of TCR beta libraries was done by quantitative 5'-RACE with molecular barcodes. TCRdb recomputed calls from the 5' RACE reads with MiXCR, one row per CDR3 protein. The sample holds around 120,000 distinct CDR3 sequences, approximately 15% seen once. The chain employs TRBV27 and TRBJ2-7; no clear D gene. Sequencing used blood, either unsorted or a sorted T cell fraction (not recorded which). The TCR comes from a female donor with ankylosing spondylitis or in good health (not recorded which). The CDR3 region is CASSQQRLGSYEQYF. Written as DNA, the CDR3 is TGTGCCAGCAGCCAACAGAGATTAGGATCCTACGAGCAGTACTTC.